A selection of T cell receptor beta chains follows, all from one sample in a study of cytomegalovirus exposure and HLA in healthy donors. Libraries were prepared by immunoSEQ multiplex PCR; TCRdb keeps only in-frame clonotypes and omits some of them. The data contain 150,000 or so clones, 70% to 80% of them singletons. The sample consisted of PBMCs. The receptors originated from a man between 35 and 55 years old in good health and CMV-seropositive. CDR3s include the opening cysteine and the closing phenylalanine or tryptophan. The D gene is left open where the match is weak. A clone size is listed for some rows: how often the clone was seen (once, few, many), or a class if it is expanded.

D gene,J gene,clone size,V gene,CDR3 protein,CDR3 DNA
-,TRBJ1-2,-,TRBV15,CATSTRGPAFGYTF,TGTGCCACCAGCACCAGGGGCCCTGCGTTTGGCTACACCTTC
-,TRBJ2-7,-,TRBV6-1,CASSQTAVAYEQYF,TGTGCCAGCAGTCAAACCGCGGTGGCCTACGAGCAGTACTTC
-,TRBJ2-5,few,TRBV5-4,CASSQGREETQYF,TGTGCCAGCAGCCAAGGCAGGGAAGAGACCCAGTACTTC
-,TRBJ2-7,-,TRBV7-6,CASSLLEGGYEQYF,TGTGCCAGCAGCTTACTCGAAGGGGGCTACGAGCAGTACTTC
TRBD2,TRBJ2-2,-,TRBV18,CASSPYSRSSGRTNTGELFF,TGTGCCAGCTCACCATATTCGAGAAGTAGCGGGAGGACCAACACCGGGGAGCTGTTTTTT
TRBD1,TRBJ2-1,-,TRBV5-8,CASSSPPGQGADEQFF,TGTGCCAGCAGCTCGCCTCCGGGACAGGGGGCGGATGAGCAGTTCTTC
-,TRBJ2-4,-,TRBV7-9,CASSTTLMAKNIQYF,TGTGCCAGCAGCACAACCCTTATGGCTAAAAACATTCAGTACTTC
TRBD1,TRBJ1-1,-,TRBV13,CASGNRGEGSLEAFF,TGTGCCAGCGGAAACAGGGGGGAAGGCTCCCTAGAAGCTTTCTTT
TRBD1,TRBJ1-1,-,TRBV5-1,CASSLRAQGGTEAFF,TGCGCCAGCAGCTTGCGGGCACAGGGGGGGACTGAAGCTTTCTTT
-,TRBJ2-7,once,TRBV14,CARIDRQSYEQYF,TGTGCCAGGATTGACAGACAGTCCTACGAGCAGTACTTC
-,TRBJ2-1,-,TRBV9,CASSLGVQNEQFF,TGTGCCAGCAGCTTGGGTGTACAGAATGAGCAGTTCTTC
-,TRBJ2-3,-,TRBV5-1,CASSKGAGGIDTQYF,TGCGCCAGCTCAAAGGGGGCGGGAGGTATAGATACGCAGTATTTT
-,TRBJ1-5,-,TRBV19,CASSPHRVGDQPQHF,TGTGCCAGTAGTCCCCACAGGGTGGGGGATCAGCCCCAGCATTTT
TRBD1,TRBJ1-6,-,TRBV7-9,CASSLLPGGGSPLHF,TGTGCCAGCAGCTTATTGCCAGGGGGCGGTTCACCCCTCCACTTT
-,TRBJ2-7,-,TRBV20-1,CSAQLGHEQYF,TGCAGTGCCCAACTAGGTCACGAGCAGTACTTC
-,TRBJ1-2,-,TRBV13,CASSSTQRARYGYTF,TGTGCCAGCAGCTCGACCCAGCGGGCCCGCTATGGCTACACCTTC
TRBD2,TRBJ2-7,-,TRBV28,CASSSPGTSGSYEQYF,TGTGCCAGCAGTTCCCCCGGGACTAGCGGGAGTTACGAGCAGTACTTC
-,TRBJ2-2,-,TRBV2,CASRRAANTGELFF,TGTGCCAGCAGGCGGGCGGCGAACACCGGGGAGCTGTTTTTT
-,TRBJ2-5,-,TRBV5-4,CASSLAQNQETQYF,TGTGCCAGCAGCTTAGCACAGAACCAAGAGACCCAGTACTTC
TRBD2,TRBJ2-1,-,TRBV5-6,CASSPGTSGSYEQFF,TGTGCCAGCAGCCCCGGGACTAGCGGGAGCTATGAGCAGTTCTTC
-,TRBJ2-7,-,TRBV28,CASSRSEWVYEQYF,TGTGCCAGCAGTCGAAGCGAGTGGGTCTACGAGCAGTACTTC
TRBD2,TRBJ2-1,-,TRBV7-9,CASSFAGAYNEQFF,TGTGCCAGCAGCTTCGCGGGGGCCTACAATGAGCAGTTCTTC
TRBD1,TRBJ1-5,few,TRBV6-1,CASRDRDRDQPQHF,TGTGCCAGCAGGGACCGGGACAGGGACCAGCCCCAGCATTTT
TRBD2,TRBJ2-1,-,TRBV19,CASRGGPLVANEQFF,TGTGCCAGTCGGGGGGGGCCCCTAGTTGCCAATGAGCAGTTCTTC
TRBD1,TRBJ2-7,-,TRBV5-5,CASSLAAGGSYEQYF,TGTGCCAGCAGCTTGGCTGCAGGGGGCTCCTACGAGCAGTACTTC
TRBD2,TRBJ2-7,many,TRBV11-2,CASSPTGTSRGEQYF,TGTGCCAGCAGCCCAACGGGGACTAGCCGAGGCGAGCAGTACTTC